The present entry profiles one T cell receptor beta chain with its context. Its antigen is not identified. These data belong to a study of a mutant IDH1 vaccine in newly diagnosed glioma. Study-wide background: Vaccines were first given 4-6 weeks after radiotherapy alone, or with temozolomide cycles.

Time point reported: week 47, end of study. Topical imiquimod was applied with each vaccine dose, which held 300 ug of mutant IDH1 20-mer peptide. The CDR3 length is 13 residues. V was pared by 2 bases and J by 6 bases, with 11 bases between. Looked up from germline, CDR1 is GTSNPN and CDR2 is SVGIG (reference sequence). Measured with immunoSEQ multiplex PCR; TCRdb has only the in-frame clones, and not every one. This table has fewer than 35,000 clones, around 82% appearing once. Broader study findings: The occurrence of vaccine-induced immune responses was seen in around 93% of patients. With respect to changes in top peripheral T cell clonotypes, pseudoprogression seemed unrelated.

The chain joins TRBV30 to TRBJ2-1, with D maybe TRBD1 (6 bases). This clonotype originated in a man younger than 45 with glioma. Sequenced here: PBMCs, sampled from a glioma patient whose treatment included an IDH1 peptide vaccine. CDR3 nucleotide sequence: TGTGCCTGGAGTCCAGGCAGGGGCAATGAGCAGTTCTTC. Translating gives CAWSPGRGNEQFF.